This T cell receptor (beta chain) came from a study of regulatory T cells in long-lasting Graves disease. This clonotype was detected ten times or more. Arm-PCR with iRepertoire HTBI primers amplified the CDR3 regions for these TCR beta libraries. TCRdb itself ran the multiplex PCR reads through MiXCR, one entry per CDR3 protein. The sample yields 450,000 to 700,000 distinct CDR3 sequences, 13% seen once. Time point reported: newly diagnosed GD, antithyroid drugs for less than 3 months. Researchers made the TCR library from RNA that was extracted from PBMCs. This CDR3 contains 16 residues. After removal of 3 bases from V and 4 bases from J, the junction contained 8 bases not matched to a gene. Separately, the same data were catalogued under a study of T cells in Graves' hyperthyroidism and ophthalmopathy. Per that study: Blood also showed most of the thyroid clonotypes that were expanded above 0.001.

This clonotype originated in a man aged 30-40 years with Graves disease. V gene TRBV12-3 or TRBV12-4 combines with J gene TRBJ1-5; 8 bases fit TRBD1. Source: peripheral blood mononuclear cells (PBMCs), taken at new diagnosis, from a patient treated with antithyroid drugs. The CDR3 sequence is CASSFRGQAPNQPQHF. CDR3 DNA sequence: TGTGCCAGCAGTTTCCGGGGACAGGCGCCGAATCAGCCCCAGCATTTT.